The entry below gives a single T cell receptor beta chain sequence along with its context. The CDR3 goes on 3 residues after the read ends, and that part is filled in from the germline J gene. This specimen belongs to a study of T cells in women clearing cervical HPV infection. Across the whole study: Blood came at first lesion visit for cases, post-clearance for controls.

Produced via immunoSEQ multiplex PCR; TCRdb's table is partial and in-frame only. The table lists some 30,000 clones. MY09/MY11 PCR detected cervical HPV DNA; dot-blot assigned genotypes. This CDR3 comprises 13 residues. V lost 3 bases, J lost 8 bases, and 3 bases stayed unmatched. Germline V gives CDR1 SGHAT, CDR2 FQNNGV. This chain uses TRBV11-2 with TRBJ2-2; 7 bases match TRBD1. Sequenced sample: blood buffy coat. The source is a woman between 18 and 75 years old with a cervical HPV16 infection that either progressed to CIN3+ or cleared (not recorded which). The CDR3 sequence is CASSFDREGELFF. The sequenced CDR3 bases are TGTGCCAGCAGCTTCGACAGGGAGGGGGAG. The full variable domain, its missing parts supplied by reference TRBV11-2 and TRBJ2-2, is EAGVAQSPRYKIIEKRQSVAFWCNPISGHATLYWYQQILGQGPKLLIQFQNNGVVDDSQLPKDRFSAERLKGVDSTLKIQPAKLEDSAVYLCASSFDREGELFFGEGSRLTVL.